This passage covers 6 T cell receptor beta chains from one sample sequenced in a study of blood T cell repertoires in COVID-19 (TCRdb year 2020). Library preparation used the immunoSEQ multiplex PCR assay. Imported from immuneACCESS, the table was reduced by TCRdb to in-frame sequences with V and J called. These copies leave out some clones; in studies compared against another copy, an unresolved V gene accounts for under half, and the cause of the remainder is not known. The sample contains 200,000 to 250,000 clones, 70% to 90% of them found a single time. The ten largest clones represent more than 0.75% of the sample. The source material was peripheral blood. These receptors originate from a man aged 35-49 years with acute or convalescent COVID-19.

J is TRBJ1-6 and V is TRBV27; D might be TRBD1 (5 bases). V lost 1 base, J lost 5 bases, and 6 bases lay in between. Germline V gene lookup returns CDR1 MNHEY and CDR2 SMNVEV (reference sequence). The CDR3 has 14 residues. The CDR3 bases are TGTGCCAGCAGTTTATGGGGGGATAATTCACCCCTCCACTTT. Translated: CASSLWGDNSPLHF.

The CDR3 nucleotides read TGTGCCAGCAGCAGCCCCGGGGGAAACACCATATATTTT. It specifies CASSSPGGNTIYF. V gene TRBV6-5 combines with J gene TRBJ1-3; D uncertain. The V end lost 6 bases, the J end lost 4 bases, and 10 bases lay between the germline ends. Germline loops: CDR1 MNHEY, CDR2 SVGAGI. This CDR3 spans 13 amino acids.

CDR3 amino acids: CASSYSGGGGTDTQYF. The CDR3, as DNA: TGTGCCAGCAGTTACTCAGGAGGAGGGGGCACAGATACGCAGTATTTT. The chain uses TRBV6-5 and TRBJ2-3; D might be TRBD2 (6 bases). Germline V CDR1 and CDR2: MNHEY, SVGAGI. The V and J ends lost 0 bases and 1 base respectively, with 11 bases between them. The CDR3 has 16 amino acids.

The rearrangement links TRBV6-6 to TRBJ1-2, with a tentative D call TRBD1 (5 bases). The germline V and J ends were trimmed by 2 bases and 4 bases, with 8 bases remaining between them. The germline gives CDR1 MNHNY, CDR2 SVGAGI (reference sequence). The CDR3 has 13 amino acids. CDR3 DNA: TGTGCCAGCAGTTACGGGGGGTCCTATGGCTACACCTTC. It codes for CASSYGGSYGYTF.

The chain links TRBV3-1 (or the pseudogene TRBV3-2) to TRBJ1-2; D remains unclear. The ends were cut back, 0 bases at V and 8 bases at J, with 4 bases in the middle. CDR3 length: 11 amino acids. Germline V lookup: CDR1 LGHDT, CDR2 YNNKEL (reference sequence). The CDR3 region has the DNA TGTGCCAGCAGCCAAGATCAGGGCTACACCTTC. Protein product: CASSQDQGYTF.

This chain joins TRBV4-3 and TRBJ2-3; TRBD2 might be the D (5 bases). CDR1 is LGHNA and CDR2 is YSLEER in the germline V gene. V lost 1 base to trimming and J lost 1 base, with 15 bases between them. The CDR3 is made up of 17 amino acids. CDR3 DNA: TGCGCCAGCAGCCAAGTAGGTCCGGGGTTGGGCACAGATACGCAGTATTTT. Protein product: CASSQVGPGLGTDTQYF.